This TCR beta chain was retrieved from a study of T cell repertoires and HLA-DP antigens listed by TCRdb under 2018. Background on the whole study: The study used an in vitro model of CD4+ T cell alloreactivity in which transduced HeLa cells presented allogeneic HLA-DP. The three donors were two male and one female, with ages ranging from the 18-to-29 to the 60-to-69 age band. Compared with self, one alloantigen differed at one amino acid in the peptide-binding groove and the other differed at fewer than 12, modelling structurally similar versus dissimilar alloantigens. Average DNA input was approximately 220 ng for sorted CD137+CD4+ samples, compared with 1,200 ng for pre-culture CD4+ samples. The research as a whole found: Sorted CD137+ cells showed similar clonality against both alloantigens (roughly 0.4), much higher than the clonality of pre-culture samples (roughly 0.04). An average cumulative frequency of approximately 35% against one allele and 50.6% against the other was found for clones undetected before culture. The study was limited by having just three donors, by relying on a non-physiological HeLa antigen-presenting system, and by using total CD4+ cells as responders. Separate analysis of naive and memory CD4+ repertoires was not performed.

Trimming removed 0 bases from V and 9 bases from J, leaving 7 bases between the germline ends. CDR1 and CDR2, per the germline V gene, are SGHRS and YFSETQ. Its CDR3 holds 12 amino acids, cysteine through phenylalanine. The CDR3 DNA has 36 bases and is translated from base 1. The immunoSEQ multiplex PCR, with forward primers for 54 TRBV segments and reverse primers for 13 TRBJ segments, was used to amplify TCRB CDR3 regions. Deep resolution, with a target of approximately 190,000 T cell genomes, was applied to the sequencing of pre-culture CD4+ samples. Sequencing of amplicons was performed on an Illumina HiSeq System, and 87 bp reads covering the CDR3 were generated. The authors processed their data as follows. PCR and sequencing errors in the reads were corrected, and CDR3 regions were defined by aligning to IMGT reference sequences. Synthetic template pools were used to estimate the numbers of templates and unique rearrangements. Clonality was computed as 1 minus Pielou's evenness. Richness was estimated with the Daley-Smith estimator. Morisita's index served as the measure of repertoire overlap. Clones present in cultured samples but not detected in the pre-culture repertoire of the same donor were defined as low-abundance clones. TCRdb mirrors the immuneACCESS table, restricted to in-frame sequences. Some clones are absent from its copies; in checked studies, under half trace to an unresolved V gene, and the reason for the others is unknown. The DNA gave D and trimming, while V, J and clone size come from that table. Across this sample there are roughly 110,000 clones, with about 91% seen only once. Clones ranked in the top ten supply roughly 0.3% of the sample.

Regarding this clone: The antigen it binds to is not known. Per-base qualities were not stored, and no clone one base away is much larger.

Untouched CD4+ T cells were isolated from Ficoll-separated PBMC through negative selection with magnetic beads, and an average purity of around 98% was reached. Untouched CD4+ T cells were isolated from Ficoll-separated PBMC with magnetic beads, reaching about 98% purity with negligible CD8+ contamination. Peripheral blood mononuclear cells were supplied by the buffy coats of three healthy blood donors, who served as the study donors. CMV seronegative status was shared by all three donors. Genomic DNA was extracted with the DNeasy Blood & Tissue Kit. For each subject, genomic DNA from sorted CD137+CD4+ cells and from pre-culture CD4+ baseline samples underwent TCRB sequencing.

The sample taken for sequencing was CD4+ T cells from PBMCs. This receptor chain uses TRBV5-1 and TRBJ2-1; the D gene lacks a confident call. The TCR was taken from a woman aged 18-30 years in good health and CMV-seronegative. The CDR3 has the sequence CASSLGVGEQFF. The DNA sequence follows: TGCGCCAGCAGCTTGGGGGTGGGTGAGCAGTTCTTC.